The 9 T cell receptor beta chains below were found in one sample sequenced in a study of blood T cell repertoires in COVID-19. Clones were sequenced by immunoSEQ multiplex PCR, and TCRdb holds only the in-frame ones, with some missing. The sample yields about 73,000 clones, roughly four fifths seen once. Specimen: peripheral blood. The receptors here all came from an older man with COVID-19, enrolled during active disease.

The rearrangement links TRBV7-9 to TRBJ2-7; no clear D. CDR1 is SEHNR, CDR2 FQNEAQ, per germline (reference sequence). The CDR3 runs to 16 residues. Between the trimmed V and J ends, which lost 5 bases and 2 bases, there was a span of 19 bases. The CDR3 DNA follows: TGTGCCAGCAGCCAACCCCTCGGCAGGCCTACCTACGAGCAGTACTTC. It is translated as CASSQPLGRPTYEQYF.

The genes are TRBV20-1 and TRBJ2-1, with TRBD2 matching 13 bases. J was trimmed by 8 bases and V by 3 bases; bases with no gene match: 19. From germline, CDR1 is DFQATT and CDR2 SNEGSKA (reference sequence). The CDR3 is made up of 19 amino acids. In DNA form, the CDR3 reads TGCAGTGCTAGTTACGGACAGGTCACGACTAGCGGGAGGTATTATGAGCAGTTCTTC. The encoded protein is CSASYGQVTTSGRYYEQFF.

The gene calls are TRBV18 and TRBJ1-3; D may be TRBD1 (6 bases). Trimming left V 0 bases short and J 4 bases short, with 10 bases between. CDR1 KGHSH and CDR2 LQKENI come from the germline V gene. The CDR3 contains 15 residues. The CDR3 protein is CASSPPQGKGNTIYF. CDR3 DNA: TGTGCCAGCTCACCACCACAGGGAAAGGGAAACACCATATATTTT.

This clone has only a few counts. The chain links TRBV7-3 to TRBJ1-2; D is unresolved. The CDR3 runs 13 residues. The V gene's germline CDR1 is SGHTA and CDR2 FQGTGA. The V and J ends lost 5 bases and 7 bases respectively, with 14 bases between them. Here the CDR3 reads CASSPSPRGGYTF. The CDR3 DNA is TGTGCCAGCAGCCCCAGCCCCCGGGGTGGCTACACCTTC.

This clone was detected a few times. The chain employs TRBV29-1 and TRBJ1-1; D is ambiguous. This CDR3 is 12 amino acids long. Germline V gene sequence: CDR1 SQVTM, CDR2 ANQGSEA. The V end lost 1 base, the J end lost 7 bases, and 10 bases lay between the germline ends. The CDR3, as DNA: TGCAGCGTTGAAGTTAACAGCCTTGAAGCTTTCTTT. Translated, it gives CSVEVNSLEAFF.

This chain joins TRBV28 and TRBJ2-3; 16 bases agree with TRBD2. J gave up 2 bases and V 6 bases, and 8 bases lay outside the gene matches. This CDR3 contains 18 residues. Germline CDR1 MDHEN, CDR2 SYDVKM. The CDR3 loop reads CASSAGTSGRAITDTQYF. CDR3 coding DNA: TGTGCCAGCAGCGCCGGGACTAGCGGGAGGGCCATCACAGATACGCAGTATTTT.

The CDR3 loop is CASSEPSGYTDTQYF. The CDR3 region has the DNA TGTGCCAGCAGTGAACCCAGCGGGTACACAGATACGCAGTATTTT. This chain joins TRBV6-1 and TRBJ2-3, with a weak D call TRBD2 (6 bases). Trimming took off 2 bases at V and 2 bases at J, with 11 bases between the two ends. Per the germline V gene, CDR1 is MNHNS and CDR2 is SASEGT. The CDR3 sequence is 15 residues long.

This sequence joins TRBV7-3 and TRBJ2-7; 9 bases match TRBD2. This CDR3 has 15 amino acids. V was pared by 6 bases and J by 6 bases, with 12 bases of the junction left unmatched. Germline V lookup: CDR1 SGHTA, CDR2 FQGTGA. CDR3 sequence reads: CASSLAGATTSEQYF. The DNA of the CDR3 is TGTGCCAGCAGTTTAGCGGGAGCGACGACGAGCGAGCAGTACTTC.

This rearrangement joins TRBV9 to TRBJ1-1, with 7 bases that match TRBD1. The V and J ends lost 3 bases and 5 bases, in that order; junction bases with no gene match: 10. The germline gives CDR1 SGDLS, CDR2 YYNGEE. The CDR3 sequence is 15 residues long. In DNA, the CDR3 is TGTGCCAGCAGCGACCTTTCACAGGGGTGGACTGAAGCTTTCTTT. Amino acid sequence: CASSDLSQGWTEAFF.